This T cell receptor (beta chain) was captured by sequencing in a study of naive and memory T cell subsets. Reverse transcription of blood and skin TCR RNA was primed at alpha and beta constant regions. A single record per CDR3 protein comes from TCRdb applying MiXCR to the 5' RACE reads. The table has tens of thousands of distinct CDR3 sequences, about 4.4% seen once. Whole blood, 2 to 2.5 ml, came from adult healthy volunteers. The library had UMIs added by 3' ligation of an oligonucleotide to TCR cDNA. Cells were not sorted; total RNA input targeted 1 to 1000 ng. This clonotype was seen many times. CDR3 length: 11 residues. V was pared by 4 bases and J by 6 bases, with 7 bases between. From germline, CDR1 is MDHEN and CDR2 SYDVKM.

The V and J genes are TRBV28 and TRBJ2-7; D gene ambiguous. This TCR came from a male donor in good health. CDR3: CASSWFGEQYF. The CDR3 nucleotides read TGTGCCAGCAGTTGGTTCGGCGAGCAGTACTTC.